What follows describes a single T cell receptor beta chain. The target antigen is unknown. This entry belongs to a study of shared clonotypes between healthy human individuals. Study-level information: Donors had three CD4 naive, three CD4 memory, two CD8 naive and one CD8 memory plate apiece. Study observations and caveats: When compared with the clonotypes that were shared by all four sorted-subset donors, the non-shared clonotypes turned out to have lower generation probabilities.

Running of the assay took place at deep level. Profiling relied on immunoSEQ multiplex PCR, and the TCRdb table lists in-frame clones only, not all of them. The profile covers over 2 million clones, with roughly 90% appearing a single time and 0.3% to 0.45% taken by the ten largest. CDR3 size: 18 residues. The germline V gene has CDR1 LNHNV and CDR2 YYDKDF (reference sequence). V lost 0 bases to trimming and J lost 4 bases; unmatched junction nucleotides: 11. The chain employs TRBV15 and TRBJ2-1, with TRBD2 identical over 8 bases. The receptor was derived from a man between 18 and 29 years old in good health. Some clones in this sample may be carry-over from other donors' samples. The sequencing input was naive CD4+ T cells from PBMCs. Specified subset: CD45RA+ positively selected. The chain's CDR3 is CATSRETLSGSWYNEQFF. DNA for the CDR3: TGTGCCACCAGCAGAGAGACCCTCAGCGGGAGTTGGTACAATGAGCAGTTCTTC.